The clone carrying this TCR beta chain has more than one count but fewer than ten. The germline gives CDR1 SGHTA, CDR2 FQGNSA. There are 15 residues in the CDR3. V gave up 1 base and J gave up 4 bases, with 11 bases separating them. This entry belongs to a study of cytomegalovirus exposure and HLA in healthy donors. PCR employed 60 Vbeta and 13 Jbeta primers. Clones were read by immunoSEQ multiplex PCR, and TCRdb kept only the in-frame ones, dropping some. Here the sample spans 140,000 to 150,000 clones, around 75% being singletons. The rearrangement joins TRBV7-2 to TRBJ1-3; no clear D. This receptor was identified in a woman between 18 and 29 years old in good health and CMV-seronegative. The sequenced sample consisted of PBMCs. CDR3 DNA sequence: TGTGCCAGCAGCTTAGTGGGGAGGTTCGGAAACACCATATATTTT. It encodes CASSLVGRFGNTIYF.